This TCR beta chain stems from a study of cytomegalovirus exposure and HLA in healthy donors. Study-level results: Analyzed later, association rates of TCRs varied across HLA loci, with DRB1 most and HLA-C fewest. Earlier analysis yielded a pattern in which most TCR beta V segments were productive about 87% or about 30% of the time.

The J segment lost 8 bases and the V segment lost 4 bases, leaving 4 bases of the junction unmatched. Germline CDR1 and CDR2: PRHDT and FYEKMQ (reference sequence). The CDR3 contains 13 residues. On this clone itself: Its antigen is unidentified.

In the PCR, 60 Vbeta and 13 Jbeta primers were used. Assay: immunoSEQ multiplex PCR; the TCRdb copy retains only in-frame clones and omits some. The sample holds over 200,000 clones, about 84% seen once. This TCR was sampled from a human donor in good health. Sample: PBMCs. V and J are TRBV13 and TRBJ1-2; 10 positions match TRBD1. This CDR3 is CASSSGQGLGYTF. In nucleotides, the CDR3 is TGTGCCAGCAGCTCGGGACAGGGGCTGGGCTACACCTTC.